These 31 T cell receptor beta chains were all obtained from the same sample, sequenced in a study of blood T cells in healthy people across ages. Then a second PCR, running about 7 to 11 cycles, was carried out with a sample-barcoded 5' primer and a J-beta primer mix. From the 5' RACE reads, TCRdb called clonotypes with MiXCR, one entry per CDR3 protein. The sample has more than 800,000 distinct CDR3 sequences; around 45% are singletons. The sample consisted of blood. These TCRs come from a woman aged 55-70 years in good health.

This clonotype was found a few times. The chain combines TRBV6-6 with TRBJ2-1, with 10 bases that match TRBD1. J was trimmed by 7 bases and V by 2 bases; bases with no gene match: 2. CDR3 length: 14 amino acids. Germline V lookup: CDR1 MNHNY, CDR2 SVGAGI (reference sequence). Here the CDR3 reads CASSYVGQGNEQFF. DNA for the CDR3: TGTGCCAGCAGTTACGTGGGACAGGGGAATGAGCAGTTCTTC.

CDR3 sequence reads: CASSPRTGSTGELFF. CDR3 DNA sequence: TGTGCCAGCAGCCCAAGGACAGGGTCCACCGGGGAGCTGTTTTTT. V gene TRBV11-2 combines with J gene TRBJ2-2; 8 bases fit TRBD1. Germline-derived CDR1 and CDR2 are SGHAT and FQNNGV. This CDR3 spans 15 amino acids. Trimming cost V 5 bases and J 4 bases; bases outside gene matches: 6.

The CDR3 spells CASSRAATNYGYTF. CDR3 sequence (DNA): TGTGCCAGCTCTAGGGCAGCGACTAACTATGGCTACACCTTC. V usage is TRBV12-3 or TRBV12-4 and J usage is TRBJ1-2; D is undetermined. V lost 8 bases, J lost 0 bases, and 13 bases lay in between. The CDR3 is 14 amino acids.

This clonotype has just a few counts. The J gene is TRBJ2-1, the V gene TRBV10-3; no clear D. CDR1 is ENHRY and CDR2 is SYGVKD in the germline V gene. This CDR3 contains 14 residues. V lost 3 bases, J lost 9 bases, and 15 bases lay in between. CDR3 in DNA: TGTGCCATCAGTGATTTGGCCAAACTCGGTGAGCAGTTCTTC. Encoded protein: CAISDLAKLGEQFF.

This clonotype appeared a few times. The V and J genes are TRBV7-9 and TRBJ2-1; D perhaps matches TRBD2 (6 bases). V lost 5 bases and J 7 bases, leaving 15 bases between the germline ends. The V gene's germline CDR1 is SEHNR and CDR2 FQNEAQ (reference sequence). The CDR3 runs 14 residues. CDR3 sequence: CASSPGTAMNEQFF. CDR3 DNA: TGTGCCAGCAGCCCCGGGACTGCAATGAATGAGCAGTTCTTC.

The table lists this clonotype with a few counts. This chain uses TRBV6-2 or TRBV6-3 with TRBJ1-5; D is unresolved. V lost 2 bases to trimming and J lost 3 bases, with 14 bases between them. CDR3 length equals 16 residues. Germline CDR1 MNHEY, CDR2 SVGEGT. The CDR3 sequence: CASSYDPGRINQPQHF. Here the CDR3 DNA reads TGTGCCAGCAGTTACGACCCCGGGCGGATCAATCAGCCCCAGCATTTT.

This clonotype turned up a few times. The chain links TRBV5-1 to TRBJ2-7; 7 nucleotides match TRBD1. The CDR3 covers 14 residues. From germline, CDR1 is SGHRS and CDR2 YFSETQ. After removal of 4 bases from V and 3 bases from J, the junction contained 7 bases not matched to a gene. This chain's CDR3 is CASSPGTADYEQYF. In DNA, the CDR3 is TGCGCCAGCAGCCCCGGGACAGCTGACTACGAGCAGTACTTC. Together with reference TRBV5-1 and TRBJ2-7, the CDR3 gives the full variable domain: KAGVTQTPRYLIKTRGQQVTLSCSPISGHRSVSWYQQTPGQGLQFLFEYFSETQRNKGNFPGRFSGRQFSNSRSEMNVSTLELGDSALYLCASSPGTADYEQYFGPGTRLTVT.

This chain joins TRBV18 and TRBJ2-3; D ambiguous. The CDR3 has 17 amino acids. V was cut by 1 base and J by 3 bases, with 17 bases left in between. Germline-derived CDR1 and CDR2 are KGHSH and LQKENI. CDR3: CASSPRPDLVVTDTQYF. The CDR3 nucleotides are TGTGCCAGCTCACCACGGCCCGATCTGGTTGTGACAGATACGCAGTATTTT.

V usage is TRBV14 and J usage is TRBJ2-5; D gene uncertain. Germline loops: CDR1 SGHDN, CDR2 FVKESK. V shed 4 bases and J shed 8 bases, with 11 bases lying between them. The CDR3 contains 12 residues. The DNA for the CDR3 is TGTGCCAGCAGCCGTGGGGTAGTCACCCAGTACTTC. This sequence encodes CASSRGVVTQYF.

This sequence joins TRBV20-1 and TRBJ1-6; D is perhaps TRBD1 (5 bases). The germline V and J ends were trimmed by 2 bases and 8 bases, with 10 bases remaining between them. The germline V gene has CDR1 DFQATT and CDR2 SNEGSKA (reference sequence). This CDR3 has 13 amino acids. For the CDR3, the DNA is TGCAGTGCTAGAAGGGGCAGGGATTCACCCCTCCACTTT. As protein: CSARRGRDSPLHF.

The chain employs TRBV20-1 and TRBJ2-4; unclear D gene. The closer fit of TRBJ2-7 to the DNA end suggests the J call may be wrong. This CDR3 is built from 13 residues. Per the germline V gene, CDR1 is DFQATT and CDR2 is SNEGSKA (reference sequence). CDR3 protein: CSAQDGPSYEQYF. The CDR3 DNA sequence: TGCAGTGCCCAAGATGGGCCCTCGTACGAGCAGTACTTC.

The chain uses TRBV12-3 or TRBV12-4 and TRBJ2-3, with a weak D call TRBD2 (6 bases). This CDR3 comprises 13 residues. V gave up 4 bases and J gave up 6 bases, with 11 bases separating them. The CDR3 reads CASSSFLADTQYF. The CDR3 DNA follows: TGTGCCAGCAGTTCATTCCTAGCGGATACGCAGTATTTT.

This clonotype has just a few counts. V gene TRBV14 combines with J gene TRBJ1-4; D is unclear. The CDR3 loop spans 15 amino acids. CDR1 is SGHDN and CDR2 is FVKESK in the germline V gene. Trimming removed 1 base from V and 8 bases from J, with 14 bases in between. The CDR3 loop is CASSQVRRGNEKLFF. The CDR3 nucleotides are TGTGCCAGCAGCCAAGTTCGTCGTGGTAACGAAAAACTGTTTTTT.

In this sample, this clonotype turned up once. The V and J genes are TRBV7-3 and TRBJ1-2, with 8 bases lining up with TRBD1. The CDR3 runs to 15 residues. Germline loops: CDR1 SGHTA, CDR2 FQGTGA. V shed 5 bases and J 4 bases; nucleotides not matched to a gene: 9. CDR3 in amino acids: CASSPGGPGGYGYTF. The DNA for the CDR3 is TGTGCCAGCAGCCCAGGGGGCCCAGGGGGCTATGGCTACACCTTC.

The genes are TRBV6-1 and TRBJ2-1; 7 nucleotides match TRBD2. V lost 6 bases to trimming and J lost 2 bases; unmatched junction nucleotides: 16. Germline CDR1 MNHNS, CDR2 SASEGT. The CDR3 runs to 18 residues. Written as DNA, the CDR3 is TGTGCCAGCAGAACCACGGCTATCGGGAGGACACCCTACAATGAGCAGTTCTTC. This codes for CASRTTAIGRTPYNEQFF.

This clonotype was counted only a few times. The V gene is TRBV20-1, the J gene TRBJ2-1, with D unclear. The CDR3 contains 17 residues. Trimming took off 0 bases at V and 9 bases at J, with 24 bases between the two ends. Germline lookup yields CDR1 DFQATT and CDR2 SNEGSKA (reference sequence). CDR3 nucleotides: TGCAGTGCTAGAGATCTGAGGAATACCTACCCTGGTGGTGAGCAGTTCTTC. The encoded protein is CSARDLRNTYPGGEQFF.

In nucleotides, the CDR3 is TGCAGTGCTAGAGATGGAACAGTTAGGTTCTTC. Its protein product is CSARDGTVRFF. The chain joins TRBV20-1 to TRBJ2-1; D is ambiguous. CDR3 size: 11 residues. Trimming removed 0 bases from V and 15 bases from J, with 12 bases in between. Germline assignment: CDR1 DFQATT and CDR2 SNEGSKA (reference sequence).

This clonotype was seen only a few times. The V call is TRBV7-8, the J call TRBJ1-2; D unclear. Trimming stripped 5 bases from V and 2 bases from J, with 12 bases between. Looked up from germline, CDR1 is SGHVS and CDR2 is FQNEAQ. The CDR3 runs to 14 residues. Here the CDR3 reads CASSPGPDNYGYTF. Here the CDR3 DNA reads TGTGCCAGCAGCCCCGGACCCGACAACTATGGCTACACCTTC.

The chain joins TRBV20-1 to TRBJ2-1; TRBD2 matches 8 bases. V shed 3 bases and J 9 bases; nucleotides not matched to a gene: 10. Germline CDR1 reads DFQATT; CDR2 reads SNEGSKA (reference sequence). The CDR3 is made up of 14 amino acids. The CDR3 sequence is CSARPGRAGGEQFF. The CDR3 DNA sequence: TGCAGTGCTAGGCCCGGGAGGGCCGGGGGTGAGCAGTTCTTC.

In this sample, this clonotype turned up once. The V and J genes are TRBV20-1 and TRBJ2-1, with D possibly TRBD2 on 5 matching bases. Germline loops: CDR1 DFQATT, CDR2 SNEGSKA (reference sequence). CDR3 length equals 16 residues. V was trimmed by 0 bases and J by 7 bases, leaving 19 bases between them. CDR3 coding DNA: TGCAGTGCTAGAGATGCCGCTGGGTCGGGATGGAATGAGCAGTTCTTC. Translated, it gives CSARDAAGSGWNEQFF.

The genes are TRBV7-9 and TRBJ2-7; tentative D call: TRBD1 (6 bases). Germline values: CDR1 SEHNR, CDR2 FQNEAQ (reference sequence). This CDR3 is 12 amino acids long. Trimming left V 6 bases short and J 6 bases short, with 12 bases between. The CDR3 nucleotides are TGTGCCAGCAGTTACAGGGATTCCGAGCAGTACTTC. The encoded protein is CASSYRDSEQYF.

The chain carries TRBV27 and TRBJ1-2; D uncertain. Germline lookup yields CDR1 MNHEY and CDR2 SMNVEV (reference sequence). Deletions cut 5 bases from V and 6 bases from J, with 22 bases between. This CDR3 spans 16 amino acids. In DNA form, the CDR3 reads TGTGCCAGCAGTCCGCTTCAGGTCAGCATATCCAATGGCTACACCTTC. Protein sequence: CASSPLQVSISNGYTF.

CDR3 region: CASSPYTLARPTYGYTF. CDR3 nucleotide sequence: TGTGCCAGCAGCCCTTATACCTTAGCAAGGCCTACTTATGGCTACACCTTC. V usage is TRBV3-1 and J usage is TRBJ1-2; D uncertain. CDR3 size: 17 residues. The V and J ends lost 4 bases and 5 bases respectively, with 23 bases between them. The germline gives CDR1 LGHDT, CDR2 YNNKEL (reference sequence).

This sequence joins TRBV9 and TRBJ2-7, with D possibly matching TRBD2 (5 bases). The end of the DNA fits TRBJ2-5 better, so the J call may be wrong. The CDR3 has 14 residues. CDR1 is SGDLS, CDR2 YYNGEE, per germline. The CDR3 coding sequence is TGTGCCAGCAGCGCCTTTGGCAGCGGAGAGACCCAGTACTTC. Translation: CASSAFGSGETQYF.

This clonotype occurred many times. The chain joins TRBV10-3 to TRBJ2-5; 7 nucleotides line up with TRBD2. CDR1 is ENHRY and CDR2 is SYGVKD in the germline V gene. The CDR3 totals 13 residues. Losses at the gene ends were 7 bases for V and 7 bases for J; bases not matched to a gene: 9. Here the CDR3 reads CAITQEREGTQYF. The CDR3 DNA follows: TGTGCCATCACCCAAGAGAGGGAGGGGACCCAGTACTTC.

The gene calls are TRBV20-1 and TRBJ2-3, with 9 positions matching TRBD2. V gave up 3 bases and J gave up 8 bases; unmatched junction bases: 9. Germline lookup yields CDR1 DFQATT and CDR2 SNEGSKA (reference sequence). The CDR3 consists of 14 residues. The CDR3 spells CSARGRLADRTQYF. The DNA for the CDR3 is TGCAGTGCTAGGGGTAGACTAGCGGATCGTACGCAGTATTTT.

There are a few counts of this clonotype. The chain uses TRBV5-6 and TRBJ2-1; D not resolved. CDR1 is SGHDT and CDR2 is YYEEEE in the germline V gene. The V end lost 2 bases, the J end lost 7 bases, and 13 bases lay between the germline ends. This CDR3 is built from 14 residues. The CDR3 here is CASSLLLLGNEQFF. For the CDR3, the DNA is TGTGCCAGCAGCTTACTCCTCCTTGGGAATGAGCAGTTCTTC.

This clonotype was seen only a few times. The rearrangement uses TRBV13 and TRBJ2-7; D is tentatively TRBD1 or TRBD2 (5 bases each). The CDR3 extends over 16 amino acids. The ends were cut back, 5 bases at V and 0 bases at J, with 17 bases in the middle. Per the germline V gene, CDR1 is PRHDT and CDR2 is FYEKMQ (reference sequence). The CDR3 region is CASSLSGLPGSYEQYF. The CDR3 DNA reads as TGTGCCAGCAGCCTGTCGGGGCTCCCGGGCTCCTACGAGCAGTACTTC.

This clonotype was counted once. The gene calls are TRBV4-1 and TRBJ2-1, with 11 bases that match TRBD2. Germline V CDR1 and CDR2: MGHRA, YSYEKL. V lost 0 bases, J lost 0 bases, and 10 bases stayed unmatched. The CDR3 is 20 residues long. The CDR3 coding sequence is TGCGCCAGCAGCCAAGATCAACTAGCGGGAGTTGTTAGCTCCTACAATGAGCAGTTCTTC. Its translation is CASSQDQLAGVVSSYNEQFF.

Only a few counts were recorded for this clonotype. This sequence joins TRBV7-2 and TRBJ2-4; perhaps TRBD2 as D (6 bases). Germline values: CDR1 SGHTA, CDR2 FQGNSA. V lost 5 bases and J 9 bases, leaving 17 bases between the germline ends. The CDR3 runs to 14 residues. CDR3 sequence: CASSPMEGAGIQYF. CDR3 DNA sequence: TGTGCCAGCAGCCCTATGGAGGGAGCGGGCATTCAGTACTTC.

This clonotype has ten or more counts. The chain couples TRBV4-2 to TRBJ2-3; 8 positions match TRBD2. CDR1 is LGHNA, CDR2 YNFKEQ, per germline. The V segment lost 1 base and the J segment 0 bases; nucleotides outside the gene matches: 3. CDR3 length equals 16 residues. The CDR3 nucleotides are TGTGCCAGCAGCCAAGGACTAGCGCCTAGCACAGATACGCAGTATTTT. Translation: CASSQGLAPSTDTQYF.